The present T cell receptor (beta chain) was sequenced within a study of monozygotic twins with inflammatory bowel disease. Each of the TCR libraries took around 3.5 ug of total RNA. Reanalyzing the 5' RACE reads, TCRdb keeps one entry per CDR3 protein, without DNA. This table holds some 130,000 distinct CDR3 sequences. Study-wide results and limits: Using the inverse Simpson index, IBD patients had lower TCRbeta diversity than healthy co-twins. A single strong IBD-associated signal or clonotype was not supported by the findings.

The CDR3 extends over 15 amino acids. From germline, CDR1 is SGDLS and CDR2 YYNGEE. For this clonotype: Its specificity is unknown.

Sequencing was performed on blood. This sequence originates from a human donor with ulcerative colitis or Crohn's disease, or a healthy co-twin of an affected twin (not recorded which). The chain is built from TRBV9 and TRBJ2-1; TCRdb proposes TRBD2, but this gene call is untestable without DNA. The CDR3 sequence: CASSVGGSGRNEQFF.